The source of this T cell receptor beta chain is a study of patients with pleural tuberculosis. TCRdb reanalysed the reads using MiXCR and keeps one entry per CDR3 protein. The sample lists about 50,000 distinct CDR3 sequences, approximately 7.5% occurring once. This receptor was identified in a human donor with pleural tuberculosis.

For the CDR3, the DNA is TGTGCCGGAGGGACTAGCGAGAATGAGCAGTTCTTC. Its protein is CAGGTSENEQFF. The rearrangement links TRBV5-6 to TRBJ2-1; 10 nucleotides align to TRBD2. The length of the CDR3 is 12 residues. Losses at the gene ends were 10 bases for V and 7 bases for J; bases not matched to a gene: 5. Germline assignment: CDR1 SGHDT and CDR2 YYEEEE.